These 32 T cell receptor beta chains share one sample of origin, sequenced in a study of beta chain features in type 1 diabetes. Every bit of the isolated RNA underwent reverse transcription, so sequencing read expressed TCRB transcripts. Sequenced by immunoSEQ multiplex PCR; TCRdb stores in-frame clones only, minus some. The sample contains 250,000 or so clones, 11% to 15% of which appear only once. General study findings and limits: Type 1 diabetes patients had TCRB CDR3s that were shorter (moderately but significantly so) in all four CD4+ subsets.

The antigens these receptors bind are not known. Sequencing was performed on naive CD4+ T cells from blood. These receptors were obtained from a man between 25 and 39 years old with type 1 diabetes.

This sequence joins TRBV28 and TRBJ2-5; 10 nucleotides match TRBD2. This CDR3 contains 15 residues. V lost 4 bases and J lost 4; bases outside the gene matches: 6. Germline V gives CDR1 MDHEN, CDR2 SYDVKM. CDR3 nucleotide sequence: TGTGCCAGCAGTTCCAGCGGGGGGGCAATAGAGACCCAGTACTTC. The encoded protein is CASSSSGGAIETQYF. Full variable domain (remainder filled in from reference TRBV28 and TRBJ2-5): DVKVTQSSRYLVKRTGEKVFLECVQDMDHENMFWYRQDPGLGLRLIYFSYDVKMKEKGDIPEGYSVSREKKERFSLILESASTNQTSMYLCASSSSGGAIETQYFGPGTRLLVL.

This sequence joins TRBV7-9 and TRBJ1-6; D gene unclear. V shed 7 bases and J shed 10 bases, with 17 bases lying between them. There are 14 residues in the CDR3. Germline lookup yields CDR1 SEHNR and CDR2 FQNEAQ (reference sequence). The CDR3 DNA sequence: TGTGCCAGCACCATACGAGGTATTCCATCACCCCTCCACTTT. It yields the protein CASTIRGIPSPLHF.

This clone was seen a handful of times. The chain couples TRBV6-1 to TRBJ2-7; D remains ambiguous. CDR1 MNHNS and CDR2 SASEGT come from the germline V gene. The V end lost 3 bases, the J end lost 1 base, and 4 bases lay between the germline ends. CDR3 length equals 12 residues. The CDR3 DNA sequence: TGTGCCAGCAGTGAGGCATCCTACGAGCAGTACTTC. Translated, it gives CASSEASYEQYF.

In its sample, this clone was seen a few times. The rearrangement uses TRBV5-1 and TRBJ2-1, with TRBD1 identical over 8 bases. Germline V gene data show CDR1 as SGHRS and CDR2 as YFSETQ. V was clipped by 0 bases and J by 4 bases; unmatched bases: 12. The CDR3 length is 18 residues. The CDR3 bases are TGCGCCAGCAGCTTGGCCCTTTGGGACAGGAGCCCTTACAATGAGCAGTTCTTC. Translated: CASSLALWDRSPYNEQFF.

In its sample, this clone was seen a few times. The chain combines TRBV11-2 with TRBJ2-1; 14 bases align to TRBD2. CDR1 and CDR2 from the germline V gene are SGHAT and FQNNGV. The CDR3 totals 16 residues. J gave up 6 bases and V 5 bases, and 6 bases lay outside the gene matches. CDR3 sequence reads: CASSVKGLAGANEQFF. For the CDR3, the DNA is TGTGCCAGCAGCGTTAAGGGACTAGCGGGAGCCAATGAGCAGTTCTTC.

The rearrangement joins TRBV5-1 to TRBJ2-3; D is perhaps TRBD2 (5 bases). Looked up from germline, CDR1 is SGHRS and CDR2 is YFSETQ. This CDR3 comprises 14 residues. V lost 4 bases and J 3 bases, leaving 12 bases between the germline ends. In nucleotides, the CDR3 is TGCGCCAGCAGCCCGGGGAAGGAAACAGATACGCAGTATTTT. Translating gives CASSPGKETDTQYF.

This clone was observed a few times. J is TRBJ2-5 and V is TRBV30; 7 bases map to TRBD1. Germline V gene sequence: CDR1 GTSNPN, CDR2 SVGIG (reference sequence). With V trimmed by 0 bases and J by 5 bases, 3 bases remained unmatched. CDR3 size: 13 residues. This chain's CDR3 is CAWSVGGQETQYF. CDR3 bases: TGTGCCTGGAGTGTTGGGGGACAGGAGACCCAGTACTTC.

This clone was seen more than once but under ten times. This sequence joins TRBV30 and TRBJ1-2, with 7 bases identical to TRBD1. Germline V gene lookup returns CDR1 GTSNPN and CDR2 SVGIG (reference sequence). J gave up 4 bases and V 3 bases, and 17 bases lay outside the gene matches. The CDR3 covers 17 residues. CDR3 sequence: CAWSPARTTGSSYGYTF. The DNA of the CDR3 is TGTGCCTGGAGCCCTGCCCGAACGACAGGGTCGAGCTATGGCTACACCTTC. The variable domain in full, with the rest retrieved from reference TRBV30 and TRBJ1-2, is SQTIHQWPATLVQPVGSPLSLECTVEGTSNPNLYWYRQAAGRGLQLLFYSVGIGQISSEVPQNLSASRPQDRQFILSSKKLLLSDSGFYLCAWSPARTTGSSYGYTFGSGTRLTVV.

This clone turned up a few times. The chain couples TRBV7-6 to TRBJ1-1, with D perhaps matching TRBD1 (5 bases). This CDR3 contains 13 residues. Trimming removed 4 bases at V and 8 bases at J, with 14 bases between. The germline V gene encodes CDR1 SGHVS and CDR2 FNYEAQ. CDR3 sequence (DNA): TGTGCCAGCAGCTCCCCAACGACAGACGAAGCTTTCTTT. It yields the protein CASSSPTTDEAFF.

This clone was counted a few times. This chain connects TRBV7-9 to TRBJ1-6; 7 bases match TRBD1. This CDR3 comprises 15 residues. The junction had 2 bases not matched to a gene; V was cut back by 0 bases and J by 6 bases. CDR1 is SEHNR and CDR2 is FQNEAQ in the germline V gene (reference sequence). CDR3 sequence: CASSLATGSNSPLHF. In DNA, the CDR3 is TGTGCCAGCAGCTTAGCGACAGGGTCTAATTCACCCCTCCACTTT.

This clone came up a few times. The chain links TRBV4-2 to TRBJ1-2; 9 positions agree with TRBD1. From germline, CDR1 is LGHNA and CDR2 YNFKEQ. With 4 bases clipped from V and 4 bases from J, the junction kept 4 bases outside the gene matches. The CDR3 has 14 amino acids. The CDR3 nucleotides read TGTGCCAGCAGCCCCGGGACAGGGCTCTATGGCTACACCTTC. This encodes CASSPGTGLYGYTF.

A few counts support this clone. The chain joins TRBV6-1 to TRBJ2-1, with 8 bases matching TRBD2. Germline-derived CDR1 and CDR2 are MNHNS and SASEGT. The junction had 2 bases not matched to a gene; V was cut back by 7 bases and J by 0 bases. The CDR3 is 14 residues long. For the CDR3, the DNA is TGTGCCAGCATAGCGGGGATCTCCTACAATGAGCAGTTCTTC. As protein: CASIAGISYNEQFF.

The V gene is TRBV6-6, the J gene TRBJ1-1, with a weak D call TRBD1 (5 bases). Trimming removed 6 bases from V and 1 base from J, with 12 bases in between. This CDR3 region has 14 residues. CDR1 and CDR2 (germline): MNHNY, SVGAGI (reference sequence). DNA for the CDR3: TGTGCCAGCAGCCTGGTGACAGAGAACACTGAAGCTTTCTTT. It is translated as CASSLVTENTEAFF.

A word on this clone: The identical CDR3 is also encoded by other nucleotide sequences in the sample. The rearrangement uses TRBV18 and TRBJ1-1; D perhaps matches TRBD1 (5 bases). CDR3 length equals 14 residues. The germline V and J ends were trimmed by 3 bases and 3 bases, with 11 bases remaining between them. CDR1 KGHSH and CDR2 LQKENI come from the germline V gene. CDR3 loop: CASSPRQGDTEAFF. The DNA of the CDR3 is TGTGCCAGCTCACCCCGGCAAGGGGACACTGAAGCTTTCTTT.

This clone was found a few times. As DNA, the CDR3 is TGTGCCAGCAGCCAAGATCTCACAGGCCTCTCTGGAAACACCATATATTTT. Translation: CASSQDLTGLSGNTIYF. J is TRBJ1-3 and V is TRBV4-2; possible D gene TRBD1, 5 bases. CDR3 length: 17 amino acids. CDR1 is LGHNA and CDR2 is YNFKEQ in the germline V gene. The V end was cut by 0 bases, the J end by 0 bases, with 12 bases between.

Only a few counts were recorded for this clone. This chain links TRBV7-8 with TRBJ2-7; 8 bases agree with TRBD1. After removal of 3 bases from V and 0 bases from J, the junction contained 7 bases not matched to a gene. CDR1 SGHVS and CDR2 FQNEAQ come from the germline V gene. The CDR3 is made up of 16 amino acids. CDR3 nucleotides: TGTGCCAGCAGCTTCGGGACAGGTTCAAGCTCCTACGAGCAGTACTTC. It specifies CASSFGTGSSSYEQYF.

The V call is TRBV7-9, the J call TRBJ1-1, with no clear D. There are 15 residues in the CDR3. V shed 1 base and J shed 8 bases, with 17 bases lying between them. The germline V gene encodes CDR1 SEHNR and CDR2 FQNEAQ (reference sequence). The CDR3 protein is CASSLVPTVTSEAFF. In nucleotides, the CDR3 is TGTGCCAGCAGCTTAGTTCCTACGGTTACTTCGGAAGCTTTCTTT. Variable domain in full (rest from reference TRBV7-9 and TRBJ1-1): DTGVSQNPRHKITKRGQNVTFRCDPISEHNRLYWYRQTLGQGPEFLTYFQNEAQLEKSRLLSDRFSAERPKGSFSTLEIQRTEQGDSAMYLCASSLVPTVTSEAFFGQGTRLTVV.

In this sample, this clone turned up a few times. The chain employs TRBV2 and TRBJ1-2, with D possibly TRBD1 on 5 matching bases. The V end lost 2 bases, the J end lost 8 bases, and 6 bases lay between the germline ends. Germline V gene lookup returns CDR1 SNHLY and CDR2 FYNNEI. The CDR3 contains 11 residues. CDR3 DNA: TGTGCCAGCAGTGAAAGGGGCGGCTACACCTTC. Translating it yields CASSERGGYTF. The full variable domain, its missing parts supplied by reference TRBV2 and TRBJ1-2, is EPEVTQTPSHQVTQMGQEVILRCVPISNHLYFYWYRQILGQKVEFLVSFYNNEISEKSEIFDDQFSVERPDGSNFTLKIRSTKLEDSAMYFCASSERGGYTFGSGTRLTVV.

CDR3 sequence reads: CAWSALAGLYNEQFF. The CDR3 nucleotides are TGTGCCTGGAGCGCCCTAGCGGGCTTATACAATGAGCAGTTCTTC. The rearrangement uses TRBV30 and TRBJ2-1, with 8 nucleotides matching TRBD2. The junction had 8 bases not matched to a gene; V was cut back by 3 bases and J by 4 bases. The CDR3 spans 15 residues. Germline CDR1 is GTSNPN and CDR2 is SVGIG (reference sequence).

This chain joins TRBV18 and TRBJ2-7; 8 bases are shared with TRBD1. Germline V gives CDR1 KGHSH, CDR2 LQKENI. The CDR3 loop spans 14 amino acids. The V and J ends lost 6 bases and 6 bases, in that order; junction bases with no gene match: 10. DNA of the CDR3: TGTGCCAGCTCCCCGGGACAGGCGCAGGGCGAGCAGTACTTC. It encodes CASSPGQAQGEQYF. The full variable domain, rest sourced from reference TRBV18 and TRBJ2-7, is NAGVMQNPRHLVRRRGQEARLRCSPMKGHSHVYWYRQLPEEGLKFMVYLQKENIIDESGMPKERFSAEFPKEGPSILRIQQVVRGDSAAYFCASSPGQAQGEQYFGPGTRLTVT.

The CDR3 is CASSFGTDGGNTIYF. For the CDR3, the DNA is TGTGCCAGCAGCTTCGGGACAGATGGTGGAAACACCATATATTTT. The rearrangement joins TRBV5-4 to TRBJ1-3; 7 bases match TRBD1. Losses at the gene ends were 2 bases for V and 3 bases for J; bases not matched to a gene: 5. There are 15 residues in the CDR3. Germline CDR1 SGHNT, CDR2 YYREEE (reference sequence).

This clone came up a few times. The chain has TRBV6-4 and TRBJ2-3; D call uncertain. The germline CDR1 and CDR2 sequences are MRHNA and SNTAGT. The CDR3 spans 15 residues. V lost 5 bases to trimming and J lost 0 bases, with 12 bases between them. The CDR3 bases are TGTGCCAGCAGTCCTGACTTGACTAGCACAGATACGCAGTATTTT. Translated: CASSPDLTSTDTQYF.

In its sample, this clone was seen a few times. The genes are TRBV2 and TRBJ2-7, with 8 bases that match TRBD1. The CDR3 loop spans 13 amino acids. Trimming took 5 bases from V and 6 from J; bases not matched to a gene: 6. CDR1 SNHLY and CDR2 FYNNEI come from the germline V gene. CDR3: CASSRQGLGEQYF. The CDR3 DNA reads as TGTGCCAGCAGTCGACAGGGGCTGGGCGAGCAGTACTTC.

This rearrangement joins TRBV7-2 to TRBJ1-1, with TRBD1 as a possible D gene (6 bases). V was trimmed by 3 bases and J by 1 base, leaving 15 bases between them. The CDR3 has 16 residues. Germline CDR1 SGHTA, CDR2 FQGNSA. Written as DNA, the CDR3 is TGTGCCAGCAGCTTTTTCCGATTACAGGGGAACACTGAAGCTTTCTTT. Protein sequence: CASSFFRLQGNTEAFF. Drawing the rest from reference TRBV7-2 and TRBJ1-1, the complete variable domain is GAGVSQSPSNKVTEKGKDVELRCDPISGHTALYWYRQSLGQGLEFLIYFQGNSAPDKSGLPSDRFSAERTGGSVSTLTIQRTQQEDSAVYLCASSFFRLQGNTEAFFGQGTRLTVV.

This clone was detected once. The chain uses TRBV6-4 and TRBJ1-5; D is possibly TRBD1 (5 bases). CDR3 size: 13 residues. Germline lookup yields CDR1 MRHNA and CDR2 SNTAGT. V lost 6 bases and J 4 bases, leaving 10 bases between the germline ends. The CDR3 bases are TGTGCCAGCAGCCAGGGTTGGAATCAGCCCCAGCATTTT. Translating gives CASSQGWNQPQHF.

This clone came up a few times. This chain connects TRBV7-8 to TRBJ2-3; weak D call: TRBD2 (7 bases). CDR1 and CDR2 (germline): SGHVS, FQNEAQ. V was pared by 1 base and J by 0 bases, with 20 bases between. This CDR3 has 19 amino acids. The CDR3 DNA is TGTGCCAGCAGCTTAGAGGGGGGGGTTTTGTCGGCCAGCACAGATACGCAGTATTTT. It encodes CASSLEGGVLSASTDTQYF. Using reference TRBV7-8 and TRBJ2-3 for the parts outside the CDR3, the full variable domain is GAGVSQSPRYKVAKRGQDVALRCDPISGHVSLFWYQQALGQGPEFLTYFQNEAQLDKSGLPSDRFFAERPEGSVSTLKIQRTQQEDSAVYLCASSLEGGVLSASTDTQYFGPGTRLTVL.

V is TRBV30 and J is TRBJ1-2, with D possibly being TRBD1 (6 bases). Germline CDR1 GTSNPN, CDR2 SVGIG (reference sequence). This CDR3 is built from 14 residues. Trimming cost V 5 bases and J 6 bases, with 19 bases left between them. CDR3 DNA: TGTGCCTGGGTATCCACAGGGATATGGGATGGCTACACCTTC. This codes for CAWVSTGIWDGYTF.

This clone turned up a few times. V gene TRBV7-2 combines with J gene TRBJ2-5, with 11 bases identical to TRBD1. The CDR3 is made up of 15 amino acids. Germline-derived CDR1 and CDR2 are SGHTA and FQGNSA. The V and J ends lost 5 bases and 5 bases, in that order; junction bases with no gene match: 7. CDR3 residues: CASSPRTGGPETQYF. The CDR3 nucleotides read TGTGCCAGCAGCCCAAGGACAGGGGGCCCGGAGACCCAGTACTTC.

This clone turned up a few times. The chain recombines TRBV7-8 with TRBJ2-5; 9 bases align to TRBD2. With 0 bases clipped from V and 4 bases from J, the junction kept 9 bases outside the gene matches. Germline values: CDR1 SGHVS, CDR2 FQNEAQ. The CDR3 runs 17 residues. CDR3 residues: CASSLAWVAGAGETQYF. CDR3 nucleotide sequence: TGTGCCAGCAGCTTAGCGTGGGTAGCGGGAGCAGGAGAGACCCAGTACTTC.

The chain recombines TRBV30 with TRBJ2-7; tentative D call: TRBD1 (5 bases). Deletions cut 4 bases from V and 3 bases from J, with 13 bases between. In germline, CDR1 is GTSNPN, CDR2 SVGIG (reference sequence). The CDR3 is 13 amino acids. The CDR3 protein is CAWTPSRDYEQYF. The CDR3 coding sequence is TGTGCCTGGACCCCCAGCAGGGACTACGAGCAGTACTTC.

This clone was detected a few times. The gene calls are TRBV6-5 and TRBJ1-1; TRBD1 matches 7 bases. Germline lookup yields CDR1 MNHEY and CDR2 SVGAGI. CDR3 size: 15 residues. V shed 4 bases, J shed 2 bases, and the junction held 7 bases outside the gene matches. CDR3 residues: CASSSYGQANTEAFF. In DNA, the CDR3 is TGTGCCAGCAGTTCTTACGGACAGGCAAACACTGAAGCTTTCTTT.

The chain carries TRBV27 and TRBJ1-4; TRBD1 might be the D (6 bases). This CDR3 is built from 13 residues. Germline V CDR1 and CDR2: MNHEY, SMNVEV (reference sequence). The V end lost 5 bases, the J end lost 8 bases, and 12 bases lay between the germline ends. For the CDR3, the DNA is TGTGCCAGCAGTCGGACAGACGGGGAAAAACTGTTTTTT. Translating it yields CASSRTDGEKLFF.